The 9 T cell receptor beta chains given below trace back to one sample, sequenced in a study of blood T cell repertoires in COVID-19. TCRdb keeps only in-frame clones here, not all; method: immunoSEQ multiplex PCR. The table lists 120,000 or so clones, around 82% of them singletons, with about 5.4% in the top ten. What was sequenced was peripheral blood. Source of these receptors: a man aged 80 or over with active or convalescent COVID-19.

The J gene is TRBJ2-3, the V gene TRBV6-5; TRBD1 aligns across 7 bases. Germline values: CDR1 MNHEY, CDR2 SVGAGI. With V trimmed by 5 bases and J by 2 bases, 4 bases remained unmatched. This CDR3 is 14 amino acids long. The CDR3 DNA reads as TGTGCCAGCAGTCAGGGACAGTCCACAGATACGCAGTATTTT. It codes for CASSQGQSTDTQYF.

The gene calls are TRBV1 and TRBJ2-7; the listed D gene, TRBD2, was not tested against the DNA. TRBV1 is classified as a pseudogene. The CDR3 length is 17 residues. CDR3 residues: CTSSQDLTSGGSYEQYF. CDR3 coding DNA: TGCACCAGCAGCCAAGATCTCACTAGCGGGGGTTCCTACGAGCAGTACTTC.

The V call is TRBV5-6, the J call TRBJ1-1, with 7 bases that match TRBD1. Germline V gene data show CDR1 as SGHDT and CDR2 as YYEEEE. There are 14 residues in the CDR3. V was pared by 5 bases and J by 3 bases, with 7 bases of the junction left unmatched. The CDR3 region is CASSMQGEYTEAFF. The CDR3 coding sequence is TGTGCCAGCAGTATGCAGGGGGAGTACACTGAAGCTTTCTTT. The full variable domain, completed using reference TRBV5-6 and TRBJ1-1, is DAGVTQSPTHLIKTRGQQVTLRCSPKSGHDTVSWYQQALGQGPQFIFQYYEEEERQRGNFPDRFSGHQFPNYSSELNVNALLLGDSALYLCASSMQGEYTEAFFGQGTRLTVV.

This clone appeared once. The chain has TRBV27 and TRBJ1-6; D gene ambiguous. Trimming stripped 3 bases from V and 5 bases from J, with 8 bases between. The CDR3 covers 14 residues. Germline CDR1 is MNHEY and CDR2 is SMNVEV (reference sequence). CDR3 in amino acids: CASSLIRDNSPLHF. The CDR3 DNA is TGTGCCAGCAGTTTGATCCGGGATAATTCACCCCTCCACTTT.

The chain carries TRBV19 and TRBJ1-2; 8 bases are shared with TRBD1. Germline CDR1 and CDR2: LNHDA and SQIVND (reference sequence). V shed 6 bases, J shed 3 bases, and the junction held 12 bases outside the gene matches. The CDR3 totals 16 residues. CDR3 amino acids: CASSGRGQGGDYGYTF. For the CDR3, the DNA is TGTGCCAGTAGCGGTCGCGGACAGGGAGGCGACTATGGCTACACCTTC.

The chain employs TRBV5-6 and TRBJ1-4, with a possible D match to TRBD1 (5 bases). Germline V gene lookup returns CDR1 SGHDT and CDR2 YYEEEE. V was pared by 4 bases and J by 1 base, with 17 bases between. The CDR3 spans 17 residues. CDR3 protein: CASSLWGLTETNEKLFF. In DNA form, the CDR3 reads TGTGCCAGCAGCCTATGGGGCCTCACGGAAACTAATGAAAAACTGTTTTTT.

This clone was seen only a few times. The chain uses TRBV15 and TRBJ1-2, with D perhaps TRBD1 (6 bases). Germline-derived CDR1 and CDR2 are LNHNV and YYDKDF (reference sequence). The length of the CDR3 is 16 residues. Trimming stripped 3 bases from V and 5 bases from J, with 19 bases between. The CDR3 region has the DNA TGTGCCACCAGCAGCACACGTTCCGGGACACTTTATGGCTACACCTTC. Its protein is CATSSTRSGTLYGYTF.

CDR3 DNA: TGTGCCATCAGTGGACGGGGAATGGGGACCGGGGAGCTGTTTTTT. Its translation is CAISGRGMGTGELFF. The chain couples TRBV10-3 to TRBJ2-2; D is possibly TRBD2 (5 bases). The CDR3 has 15 amino acids. The germline V and J ends were trimmed by 4 bases and 5 bases, with 14 bases remaining between them. Germline assignment: CDR1 ENHRY and CDR2 SYGVKD.

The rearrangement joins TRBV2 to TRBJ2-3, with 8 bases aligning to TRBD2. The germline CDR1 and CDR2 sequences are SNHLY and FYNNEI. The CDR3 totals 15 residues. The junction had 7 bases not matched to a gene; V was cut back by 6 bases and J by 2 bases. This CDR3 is CASRASGGVTDTQYF. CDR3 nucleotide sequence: TGTGCCAGCAGGGCGAGCGGGGGCGTCACAGATACGCAGTATTTT.